This entry features one TCR beta chain sequence. The entry originates in a study of OX40 agonist ivuxolimab in advanced cancers. Data came from immunoSEQ multiplex PCR; TCRdb stores just in-frame clones and leaves some out. The sample carries roughly 49,000 clones, under 90% recorded once. Germline assignment: CDR1 SGDLS and CDR2 YYNGEE. The CDR3 loop spans 15 amino acids. V was shortened by 4 bases and J by 1 base, with 15 bases between the two germline ends. This TCR was recovered from an adult with an advanced solid tumor such as melanoma, head and neck, liver or kidney cancer. The material was CD4+ or CD8+ T cells sorted from blood, obtained in a trial of the OX40 agonist ivuxolimab. This chain links TRBV9 with TRBJ2-7, with D possibly being TRBD1 or TRBD2 (6 bases each). CDR3 in DNA: TGTGCCAGCAGCCCCGAGGGGGGCCGTTCCTACGAGCAGTACTTC. This codes for CASSPEGGRSYEQYF.